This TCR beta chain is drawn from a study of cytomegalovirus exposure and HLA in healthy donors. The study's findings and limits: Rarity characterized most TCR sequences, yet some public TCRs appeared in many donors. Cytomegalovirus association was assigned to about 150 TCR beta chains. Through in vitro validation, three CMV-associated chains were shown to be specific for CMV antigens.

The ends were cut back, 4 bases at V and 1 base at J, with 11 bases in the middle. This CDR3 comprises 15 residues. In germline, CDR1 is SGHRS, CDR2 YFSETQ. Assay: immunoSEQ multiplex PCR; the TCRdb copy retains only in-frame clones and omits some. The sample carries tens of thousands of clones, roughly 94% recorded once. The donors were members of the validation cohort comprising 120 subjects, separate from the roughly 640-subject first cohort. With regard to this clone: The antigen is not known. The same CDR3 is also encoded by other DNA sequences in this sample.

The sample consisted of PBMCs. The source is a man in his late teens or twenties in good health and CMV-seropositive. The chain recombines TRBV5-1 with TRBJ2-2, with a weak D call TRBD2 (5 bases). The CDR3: CASSLASQNTGELFF. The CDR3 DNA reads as TGCGCCAGCAGCCTAGCTTCCCAGAACACCGGGGAGCTGTTTTTT.